The sequence of this T cell receptor beta chain was determined in a study of CD8 T cells in Susac syndrome. From blood CD8+ and CD4+ T cells, TCR beta sequences were generated. RNA was extracted with the RNeasy kit, and a quantity of 0.5 to 1 ug was reverse transcribed using random hexamers. Across 54 Vbeta and 13 Jbeta, immunoSEQ multiplex PCR amplified TCR beta CDR3. TCRdb used MiXCR to reprocess the immunoSEQ multiplex PCR reads, holding one entry per CDR3 protein. In the table there are 150,000 or so distinct CDR3 sequences, roughly 95% of which are singletons. CDR3 length: 14 amino acids. From germline, CDR1 is DFQATT and CDR2 SNEGSKA (reference sequence). V lost 6 bases and J 3 bases, leaving 17 bases between the germline ends.

The V call is TRBV20-1, the J call TRBJ2-5, with D uncertain. The sequence was collected from a human donor in good health. The material sequenced was CD4+ T cells from PBMCs. In nucleotides, the CDR3 is TGCAGTGCCAATCCTCCAGGCCGAAAAGAGACCCAGTACTTC. It specifies CSANPPGRKETQYF.